Reported below is one T cell receptor beta chain. The data derive from a study of blood T cell repertoires in COVID-19. Whole-study context: Donors in the United States, Italy and Spain gave samples during acute or convalescent COVID-19.

Authors' data handling: Estimation of nucleated cell counts was performed using reference gene primer amplification. Using immunoSEQ multiplex PCR, the repertoire was profiled, and TCRdb retains in-frame clones only, with some absent. V, J and clone size derive from that table, while D and trimming were established from the DNA sequence. The sample lists some 97,000 clones, approximately 90% seen once, with approximately 2.2% in the top ten. This CDR3 region has 15 residues. Trimming cost V 6 bases and J 5 bases; bases outside gene matches: 10. Germline V CDR1 and CDR2: SNHLY, FYNNEI. The chain joins TRBV2 to TRBJ2-3; 8 bases agree with TRBD2. This receptor was taken from a man aged 50-59 years with active COVID-19. Source material: peripheral blood. The CDR3 loop is CASRPLAGLGDTQYF. In nucleotides, the CDR3 is TGTGCCAGCAGGCCCCTAGCGGGCCTTGGAGATACGCAGTATTTT.